Listed below are T cell receptor beta chains from one sample, sequenced in a study of cytomegalovirus exposure and HLA in healthy donors. TCRdb keeps only in-frame clones here, not all; method: immunoSEQ multiplex PCR. The data hold some 200,000 clones, with 80% observed a single time. The sequenced material came from PBMCs. The source of these receptors is a boy between 10 and 17 years old in good health and CMV-seronegative. The CDR3 runs from the conserved cysteine through the conserved F or W. Fields, in order: clone size, D gene, J gene, V gene, CDR3 protein, CDR3 DNA. The D gene is left open where the match is weak. Only some rows state a clone size, as once, few, many or a class for expanded clones.

>NA|TRBD1|TRBJ1-2|TRBV7-3
CASSLRQGGGYTF
TGTGCCAGCAGCTTACGACAGGGCGGGGGCTACACCTTC
>NA|TRBD2|TRBJ2-3|TRBV6-1
CASSVLASIGPDTQYF
TGTGCCAGCAGTGTACTAGCGTCGATAGGCCCAGATACGCAGTATTTT
>NA|NA|TRBJ2-7|TRBV15
CATDYRVGGAYEQYF
TGTGCCACCGATTACCGGGTAGGAGGGGCCTACGAGCAGTACTTC
>few|TRBD1|TRBJ1-2|TRBV7-3
CASSETGDSDYGYTF
TGTGCCAGCAGCGAAACAGGGGACAGTGACTATGGCTACACCTTC
>NA|NA|TRBJ1-2|TRBV28
CASSRSGYEGYTF
TGTGCCAGCAGTCGATCAGGGTATGAAGGCTACACCTTC
>NA|NA|TRBJ2-7|TRBV6-6
CASSYREGGGSYEQYF
TGTGCCAGCAGTTACAGAGAGGGAGGCGGCTCCTACGAGCAGTACTTC
>once|NA|TRBJ2-5|TRBV20-1
CSASGQKTQYF
TGCAGTGCTAGTGGTCAGAAGACCCAGTACTTC
>NA|TRBD1|TRBJ1-5|TRBV27
CASSPFQGASDQPQHF
TGTGCCAGCAGTCCGTTCCAGGGGGCTAGCGATCAGCCCCAGCATTTT
>NA|TRBD2|TRBJ2-1|TRBV15
CATSRDQLAGGNEQFF
TGTGCCACCAGCAGAGATCAACTAGCGGGGGGCAATGAGCAGTTCTTC
>NA|TRBD1|TRBJ2-7|TRBV25-1
CASIRTGSYEQYF
TGTGCCAGCATTCGGACAGGGTCCTACGAGCAGTACTTC
>NA|NA|TRBJ2-7|TRBV4-3
CASSPGGFYEQYF
TGCGCCAGCAGCCCCGGGGGATTCTACGAGCAGTACTTC
>few|TRBD2|TRBJ2-2|TRBV30
CAWNPPSGRPNTGELFF
TGTGCCTGGAATCCACCTAGCGGGAGGCCCAACACCGGGGAGCTGTTTTTT
>few|NA|TRBJ1-2|TRBV5-1
CASSFQPGSTLYGYTF
TGCGCCAGCAGCTTCCAACCGGGGTCTACTCTCTATGGCTACACCTTC
>few|NA|TRBJ1-4|TRBV9
CASSVVSGADEKLFF
TGTGCCAGCAGCGTAGTTAGTGGGGCGGATGAAAAACTGTTTTTT
>NA|TRBD1|TRBJ1-2|TRBV19
CASSTLTGVDYGYTF
TGTGCCAGTAGTACGCTGACAGGGGTGGACTATGGCTACACCTTC
>NA|NA|TRBJ1-4|TRBV5-1
CASGRGEGEKLFF
TGCGCCAGCGGCAGGGGAGAGGGGGAAAAACTGTTTTTT
>NA|NA|TRBJ1-2|TRBV11-3
CASSLEAGDYGYTF
TGTGCCAGCAGCTTAGAAGCAGGGGACTATGGCTACACCTTC
>NA|TRBD1|TRBJ1-2|TRBV7-2
CASSPDRGPWDGYTF
TGTGCCAGCAGCCCCGACAGGGGGCCTTGGGATGGCTACACCTTC
>NA|NA|TRBJ1-1|TRBV18
CASSDRWNTKAFF
TGTGCCAGCTCAGACAGGTGGAACACTAAAGCTTTCTTT
>NA|TRBD1|TRBJ1-1|TRBV9
CASSSRTGLPNTEAFF
TGTGCCAGCAGCTCTAGGACAGGGCTTCCGAACACTGAAGCTTTCTTT
>NA|NA|TRBJ1-3|TRBV30
CAWSYRTRSGNTIYF
TGTGCCTGGAGTTACAGGACGCGCTCTGGAAACACCATATATTTT
>NA|NA|TRBJ2-1|TRBV7-2
CASSSGSSYNEQFF
TGTGCCAGCAGCTCGGGGAGCTCCTACAATGAGCAGTTCTTC
>once|NA|TRBJ2-1|TRBV7-3
CASSLTAGSSYNEQFF
TGTGCCAGCAGCTTAACGGCCGGGAGCTCCTACAATGAGCAGTTCTTC
>NA|TRBD1|TRBJ1-2|TRBV6-1
CASTGPGQGHYGYTF
TGTGCCAGCACCGGACCGGGACAGGGGCACTATGGCTACACCTTC
>NA|NA|TRBJ2-7|TRBV19
CASSTPRESYEQYF
TGTGCCAGTAGTACCCCCCGAGAGTCCTACGAGCAGTACTTC
>NA|NA|TRBJ2-7|TRBV6-5
CASSYAVKSFYEQYF
TGTGCCAGCAGTTACGCGGTGAAGTCGTTCTACGAGCAGTACTTC
>NA|TRBD1|TRBJ2-7|TRBV4-2
CASSQGDRDYEQYF
TGTGCCAGCAGCCAGGGTGACAGGGACTACGAGCAGTACTTC
>once|TRBD1|TRBJ1-2|TRBV7-9
CASSPSSQYDRDRTF
TGTGCCAGCAGCCCTTCATCTCAGTACGACAGGGACCGAACCTTC
>once|TRBD1|TRBJ1-6|TRBV9
CASSIGQGSASPLHF
TGTGCCAGCAGCATAGGACAGGGGTCGGCCTCACCCCTCCACTTT
>NA|TRBD1|TRBJ1-1|TRBV6-5
CASRLTGTTEAFF
TGTGCCAGCAGACTGACAGGGACCACTGAAGCTTTCTTT
>NA|TRBD2|TRBJ2-5|TRBV27
CASRGFGREGETQYF
TGTGCCAGCAGGGGCTTTGGGAGGGAAGGAGAGACCCAGTACTTC
>NA|NA|TRBJ1-3|TRBV30
CAWTPGVTSGNTIYF
TGTGCCTGGACCCCCGGGGTAACCTCTGGAAACACCATATATTTT
>once|NA|TRBJ1-1|TRBV5-1
CASSVGSVNTEAFF
TGCGCCAGCAGCGTGGGTTCGGTGAACACTGAAGCTTTCTTT
>NA|TRBD1|TRBJ1-2|TRBV6-5
CASRYSGGHGYTF
TGTGCCAGCCGCTATTCAGGGGGTCATGGCTACACCTTC
>medium-sized|NA|TRBJ1-4|TRBV25-1
CASSDTQGSTNEKLFF
TGTGCCAGCAGTGATACCCAGGGGAGCACTAATGAAAAACTGTTTTTT
>NA|TRBD2|TRBJ2-7|TRBV11-1
CASSLDRLAGGYEQYF
TGTGCCAGCAGCCTCGATCGACTAGCGGGAGGGTACGAGCAGTACTTC
>once|TRBD1|TRBJ1-6|TRBV6-5
CASRSIDRGNSPLHF
TGTGCCAGCAGATCTATTGACAGGGGAAATTCACCCCTCCACTTT
>few|TRBD1|TRBJ2-3|TRBV4-1
CASSQGPGQGPLSTDTQYF
TGCGCCAGCAGCCAAGGGCCGGGACAGGGACCTCTTAGCACAGATACGCAGTATTTT
>NA|NA|TRBJ2-3|TRBV5-1
CASRRGARGTDTQYF
TGCGCCAGCAGAAGAGGTGCCAGGGGAACAGATACGCAGTATTTT
>NA|TRBD1|TRBJ1-1|TRBV6-1
CASSRQGETEAFF
TGTGCCAGCAGTCGACAGGGTGAAACTGAAGCTTTCTTT
>NA|TRBD1|TRBJ1-1|TRBV5-1
CASSSSGGQGSEAFF
TGCGCCAGCAGTTCCTCGGGGGGACAGGGTTCTGAAGCTTTCTTT
>NA|NA|TRBJ2-7|TRBV7-8
CASSLAGTAYEQYF
TGTGCCAGCAGCTTAGCCGGGACTGCCTACGAGCAGTACTTC
>NA|NA|TRBJ1-1|TRBV18
CASSRGGTEAFF
TGTGCCAGCTCAAGGGGGGGCACTGAAGCTTTCTTT
>NA|NA|TRBJ2-2|TRBV7-8
CASSLVGGNTGELFF
TGTGCCAGCAGCTTAGTAGGCGGGAACACCGGGGAGCTGTTTTTT
>NA|TRBD1|TRBJ2-7|TRBV7-9
CASSSAGQGAYEQYF
TGTGCCAGCAGCTCTGCGGGACAGGGGGCTTACGAGCAGTACTTC
>NA|NA|TRBJ1-2|TRBV9
CASSVAMGGGNGYTF
TGTGCCAGCAGCGTAGCTATGGGTGGAGGGAATGGCTACACCTTC
>NA|NA|TRBJ1-5|TRBV19
CASIWGLGSNQPQHF
TGTGCCAGTATTTGGGGGCTAGGTAGCAATCAGCCCCAGCATTTT